What follows describes a single T cell receptor (beta chain). Antigen: not known. These data belong to a study of beta chain features in type 1 diabetes. Researchers reported sorting CD4+ naive, central memory, regulatory and stem cell-like memory cells via CD45RO/CCR7/CD25/CD127/CD95/CD27. Germline V CDR1 and CDR2: SEHNR, FQNEAQ (reference sequence). After removal of 4 bases from V and 12 bases from J, the junction contained 6 bases not matched to a gene. This CDR3 is built from 12 residues. Investigators reverse transcribed all isolated RNA, so they sequenced expressed TCRB transcripts. Clones were sequenced by immunoSEQ multiplex PCR, and TCRdb holds only the in-frame ones, with some missing. Counted here are about 660,000 clones, about 14% occurring once; the ten biggest clones make up 0.04%. Findings and caveats of the study: Moderately but significantly shorter TCRB CDR3s were found in Type 1 diabetes patients in all four CD4+ subsets.

Sample: naive CD4+ T cells from blood. This sequence was found in a man between 18 and 29 years old with type 1 diabetes. The chain is built from TRBV7-9 and TRBJ1-1, with 9 bases that match TRBD1. The CDR3 protein is CASSSVDRGTFF. The CDR3 region has the DNA TGTGCCAGCAGCTCCGTGGACAGGGGAACTTTCTTT.